A selection of T cell receptor beta chains follows, all from one sample in a study of cytomegalovirus exposure and HLA in healthy donors. The table came from immunoSEQ multiplex PCR; TCRdb's copy has only in-frame clones and leaves some out. The data contain over 150,000 clones, 65% to 80% of them singletons. Material for sequencing was PBMCs. The receptors were sampled from a man aged 40-49 years in good health and CMV-seronegative. CDR3s include the opening cysteine and the closing phenylalanine or tryptophan. The D gene is left open where the match is weak. The size field is filled for only some rows; it gives once, few, many or a size class.

.	TRBD1	TRBV9	TRBJ1-1	CASSEGGQEVNTEAFF	TGTGCCAGCAGCGAGGGCGGACAGGAAGTGAACACTGAAGCTTTCTTT
.	TRBD1	TRBV10-2	TRBJ2-1	CASSDGQGEFNEQFF	TGCGCCAGCAGTGACGGACAGGGTGAATTCAATGAGCAGTTCTTC
.	.	TRBV5-1	TRBJ2-3	CASSLAGSQTDTQYF	TGCGCCAGCAGCTTGGCAGGGTCACAGACAGATACGCAGTATTTT
.	.	TRBV7-6	TRBJ1-6	CASSLMSGAGSPLHF	TGTGCCAGCAGCTTAATGTCAGGGGCAGGGTCACCCCTCCACTTT
.	TRBD1	TRBV28	TRBJ2-3	CASRPPRDRYTDTQYF	TGTGCCAGCAGGCCACCCCGGGACAGGTACACAGATACGCAGTATTTT
few	TRBD2	TRBV5-4	TRBJ2-2	CASSLLAGESGELFF	TGTGCCAGCAGCTTGCTAGCGGGGGAAAGCGGGGAGCTGTTTTTT
.	TRBD1	TRBV30	TRBJ1-5	CAWSIDRGGQPQHF	TGTGCCTGGAGTATTGACAGGGGAGGTCAGCCCCAGCATTTT
.	.	TRBV13	TRBJ2-1	CASSLGQLGGSYNEQFF	TGTGCCAGCAGCTTAGGCCAGCTGGGGGGCTCCTACAATGAGCAGTTCTTC
.	TRBD2	TRBV5-1	TRBJ2-1	CASSLELAGGSNEQFF	TGCGCCAGCAGCTTGGAGCTAGCGGGGGGGAGCAATGAGCAGTTCTTC
.	TRBD1	TRBV18	TRBJ2-7	CASSYGQGYEQYF	TGTGCCAGCTCTTACGGACAGGGCTACGAGCAGTACTTC
few	TRBD2	TRBV5-5	TRBJ2-3	CASSSSSGGASDTQYF	TGTGCCAGCAGCTCCTCTAGCGGGGGGGCGTCAGATACGCAGTATTTT
.	TRBD2	TRBV10-3	TRBJ2-2	CAISESLAGAGELFF	TGTGCCATCAGTGAGTCACTAGCGGGGGCCGGGGAGCTGTTTTTT
.	TRBD1	TRBV5-1	TRBJ1-2	CASSLGYRGRGYGYTF	TGCGCCAGCAGCTTGGGTTACAGGGGGCGCGGGTATGGCTACACCTTC
once	.	TRBV6-5	TRBJ2-7	CASSTTRGSSEQYF	TGTGCCAGCAGTACGACTCGTGGATCGTCCGAGCAGTACTTC
.	.	TRBV6-5	TRBJ2-7	CASSYGGKAHEQYF	TGTGCCAGCAGTTACGGCGGTAAGGCCCACGAGCAGTACTTC
.	.	TRBV29-1	TRBJ1-2	CSVEEPKGERYGYTF	TGCAGCGTTGAAGAGCCAAAGGGAGAAAGATATGGCTACACCTTC
.	TRBD2	TRBV5-4	TRBJ2-7	CASSLDSGGYEQYF	TGTGCCAGCAGCTTGGATTCGGGGGGCTACGAGCAGTACTTC
.	.	TRBV29-1	TRBJ1-1	CSVEGFEGGSTEAFF	TGCAGCGTTGAAGGGTTTGAGGGAGGGAGCACTGAAGCTTTCTTT
.	.	TRBV6-5	TRBJ1-1	CASSSRQMNTEAFF	TGTGCCAGCAGTAGCCGACAGATGAACACTGAAGCTTTCTTT
.	TRBD1	TRBV27	TRBJ2-5	CASSSAGGRGETQYF	TGTGCCAGCAGTTCTGCAGGGGGCAGGGGAGAGACCCAGTACTTC
few	.	TRBV6-6	TRBJ2-6	CACDSGANVLTF	TGTGCCTGCGATTCTGGGGCCAACGTCCTGACTTTC
.	.	TRBV6-5	TRBJ2-7	CASSYFPSGLNNEQYF	TGTGCCAGCAGTTACTTTCCAAGCGGGCTTAACAACGAGCAGTACTTC
.	.	TRBV6-5	TRBJ2-7	CASSYSARGYEQYF	TGTGCCAGCAGTTACTCCGCCCGGGGCTACGAGCAGTACTTC
.	.	TRBV7-9	TRBJ1-1	CASTPQGREAFF	TGTGCCAGCACTCCACAGGGACGTGAAGCTTTCTTT
few	.	TRBV7-2	TRBJ1-4	CASSLAVGRGGEKLFF	TGTGCCAGCAGCTTAGCAGTTGGCAGGGGTGGTGAAAAACTGTTTTTT
.	.	TRBV15	TRBJ2-7	CATSREQGYEQYF	TGTGCCACCAGCAGGGAACAGGGTTACGAGCAGTACTTC
.	.	TRBV7-2	TRBJ2-1	CASSFRGGSDNEQFF	TGTGCCAGCAGCTTCCGCGGGGGCTCAGACAATGAGCAGTTCTTC
.	.	TRBV7-9	TRBJ2-7	CASSLQDPGEQYF	TGTGCCAGCAGCTTACAGGATCCCGGCGAGCAGTACTTC
once	.	TRBV10-3	TRBJ2-7	CAISGGRVHEQYF	TGTGCCATCAGTGGAGGCAGGGTCCACGAGCAGTACTTC
.	.	TRBV7-2	TRBJ2-7	CASSPSMVEQYF	TGTGCCAGCAGCCCCTCTATGGTCGAGCAGTACTTC
.	.	TRBV29-1	TRBJ1-4	CSVEDRQGGWEKLFF	TGCAGCGTTGAAGATCGGCAGGGCGGATGGGAAAAACTGTTTTTT
.	TRBD1	TRBV6-5	TRBJ1-1	CASSVTGGRVAFF	TGTGCCAGCAGTGTGACAGGGGGCCGCGTAGCTTTCTTT
once	.	TRBV5-1	TRBJ2-6	CASSFKGAGANVLTF	TGCGCCAGCAGCTTCAAGGGGGCTGGGGCCAACGTCCTGACTTTC
.	.	TRBV18	TRBJ1-1	CASSLYRDTEAFF	TGTGCCAGCTCACTCTACAGGGACACTGAAGCTTTCTTT
.	.	TRBV6-1	TRBJ1-1	CASSTNTGNTEAFF	TGTGCCAGCAGTACAAACACAGGGAACACTGAAGCTTTCTTT
.	.	TRBV5-1	TRBJ2-3	CATRQAPSTDTQYF	TGCGCCACCAGACAGGCCCCATCCACAGATACGCAGTATTTT
.	.	TRBV27	TRBJ2-7	CASSFGTYYEQYF	TGTGCCAGCAGTTTCGGGACTTACTACGAGCAGTACTTC
once	.	TRBV15	TRBJ2-2	CATSRKTSLELFF	TGTGCCACCAGCAGAAAAACTAGCTTGGAGCTGTTTTTT
.	.	TRBV7-7	TRBJ2-1	CASSLRGDNEQFF	TGTGCTAGCAGCTTAAGAGGAGACAATGAGCAGTTCTTC
.	TRBD1	TRBV5-6	TRBJ1-2	CASSPDRGVNSGTF	TGTGCCAGCAGTCCTGACAGGGGAGTAAATTCTGGCACCTTC
.	TRBD1	TRBV6-7	TRBJ1-2	CASSYLDRGTYGYTF	TGTGCCAGCAGTTACTTAGACAGGGGGACCTATGGCTACACCTTC
.	.	TRBV6-1	TRBJ2-3	CASREGAGSLIPQYF	TGTGCCAGCAGGGAAGGCGCGGGGTCTCTTATTCCGCAGTATTTT
.	.	TRBV19	TRBJ1-5	CASAGGSRANQPQHF	TGTGCCAGTGCGGGCGGATCTAGAGCAAATCAGCCCCAGCATTTT
.	.	TRBV5-6	TRBJ2-4	CASTFGQILAKNIQYF	TGTGCCAGCACCTTCGGACAGATTTTAGCCAAAAACATTCAGTACTTC
.	TRBD2	TRBV5-4	TRBJ2-7	CASSLPLAGRRHEQYF	TGTGCCAGCAGCTTGCCACTAGCGGGCCGAAGGCACGAGCAGTACTTC
.	TRBD2	TRBV6-4	TRBJ2-3	CASSDNSGGIDTQYF	TGTGCCAGCAGTGACAATAGCGGGGGGATAGATACGCAGTATTTT
.	TRBD2	TRBV7-3	TRBJ2-5	CASSRGLTETQYF	TGTGCCAGCAGCCGGGGACTAACGGAGACCCAGTACTTC
.	TRBD2	TRBV2	TRBJ2-5	CASKGSSGGGETQYF	TGTGCCAGCAAAGGGTCTAGCGGGGGGGGAGAGACCCAGTACTTC
.	TRBD1	TRBV10-3	TRBJ2-2	CAITAGTGGRTGELFF	TGTGCCATCACCGCCGGGACAGGGGGCCGAACCGGGGAGCTGTTTTTT
.	.	TRBV25-1	TRBJ2-7	CASSVRGWLYEQYF	TGTGCCAGCAGTGTGCGGGGCTGGCTCTACGAGCAGTACTTC
.	.	TRBV4-1	TRBJ1-1	CASSQVIPRGENTEAFF	TGCGCCAGCAGCCAAGTTATTCCCAGGGGCGAGAACACTGAAGCTTTCTTT
.	TRBD2	TRBV7-9	TRBJ2-7	CASSSGLAGEQYF	TGTGCCAGCAGCTCCGGACTAGCGGGCGAGCAGTACTTC
.	.	TRBV9	TRBJ1-5	CASSVTPRGQPQHF	TGTGCCAGCAGCGTAACCCCTCGAGGTCAGCCCCAGCATTTT
.	TRBD1	TRBV5-1	TRBJ1-4	CASSSRPLGTAFEKLFF	TGCGCCAGCAGCTCGAGACCACTGGGGACAGCTTTCGAAAAACTGTTTTTT
.	.	TRBV9	TRBJ1-4	CASSVAGLKEKLFF	TGTGCCAGCAGCGTAGCCGGGTTGAAGGAAAAACTGTTTTTT
.	.	TRBV7-9	TRBJ1-1	CASFSQLNTEAFF	TGTGCCAGCTTTTCACAGTTGAACACTGAAGCTTTCTTT
.	.	TRBV6-1	TRBJ1-5	CASSEAVREGEQPQHF	TGTGCCAGCAGTGAAGCTGTCAGGGAAGGGGAACAGCCCCAGCATTTT
.	.	TRBV20-1	TRBJ2-3	CSADWVDTQYF	TGCAGTGCCGACTGGGTTGATACGCAGTATTTT
.	.	TRBV6-5	TRBJ1-5	CASWGGGQPQHF	TGTGCCAGCTGGGGGGGCGGCCAGCCCCAGCATTTT